This is a list of T cell receptor beta chains from one sample in a study of blood T cell repertoires in COVID-19. Generated by immunoSEQ multiplex PCR, the TCRdb table keeps only in-frame clones and is missing some. Of some 200,000 clones listed, approximately 91% are singletons. Sequencing was carried out using peripheral blood. Receptors originate from a man aged 50 to 59 with COVID-19, enrolled during active disease. CDR3s include the opening cysteine and the closing phenylalanine or tryptophan. Each record gives: V gene, CDR3 length, D gene, J gene, clone size, CDR3 protein, CDR3 DNA. The D gene is left open where the match is weak. For some rows the clone size is stated as once, few or many, or as a class when expanded; others skip it.

TRBV7-9	16	TRBD1	TRBJ1-5	.	CASSSDSGQSNQPQHF	TGTGCCAGCAGCTCTGACTCGGGACAGTCCAATCAGCCCCAGCATTTT
TRBV2	16	TRBD2	TRBJ2-3	.	CASTPGLAGGSDTQYF	TGTGCCAGCACCCCCGGACTAGCGGGGGGCTCAGATACGCAGTATTTT
TRBV18	16	TRBD1	TRBJ1-4	.	CASSPLYGTGEEKLFF	TGTGCCAGCTCACCACTTTACGGGACAGGGGAAGAAAAACTGTTTTTT
TRBV27	14	.	TRBJ1-4	.	CASSLVPSNEKLFF	TGTGCCAGCAGTTTAGTCCCGTCTAATGAAAAACTGTTTTTT
TRBV28	18	.	TRBJ1-5	.	CASSLMAGQAYSNQPQHF	TGTGCCAGCAGTTTAATGGCAGGTCAGGCTTATAGCAATCAGCCCCAGCATTTT
TRBV18	16	.	TRBJ2-3	.	CASSPPLTARTDTQYF	TGTGCCAGCTCACCACCTTTGACTGCCCGCACAGATACGCAGTATTTT
TRBV7-2	12	.	TRBJ2-2	.	CASSLVRSGLFF	TGTGCCAGCAGCTTAGTTCGGTCGGGGCTGTTTTTT
TRBV25-1	15	.	TRBJ2-1	.	CASSDSIGRAGEQFF	TGTGCCAGCAGTGATTCTATAGGCAGGGCCGGTGAGCAGTTCTTC
TRBV12-3/TRBV12-4	12	.	TRBJ1-1	.	CAITGGGTEAFF	TGTGCCATCACGGGAGGGGGCACTGAAGCTTTCTTT
TRBV28	14	TRBD1	TRBJ2-7	.	CASSFGDRGYEQYF	TGTGCCAGCAGTTTTGGGGACAGGGGCTACGAGCAGTACTTC
TRBV30	13	TRBD1	TRBJ2-3	.	CAWTDRGPDTQYF	TGTGCCTGGACCGACAGGGGTCCAGATACGCAGTATTTT
TRBV5-1	13	.	TRBJ1-4	.	CASSERRGEKLFF	TGCGCCAGCAGCGAGCGGAGGGGAGAAAAACTGTTTTTT
TRBV19	15	TRBD1	TRBJ2-5	.	CASSSYRGRRETQYF	TGTGCCAGTAGTTCCTACAGGGGGAGACGCGAGACCCAGTACTTC
TRBV7-2	13	.	TRBJ2-7	.	CASSLWRLDEQYF	TGTGCCAGCAGCTTATGGCGGCTCGACGAGCAGTACTTC
TRBV12-3/TRBV12-4	13	TRBD1	TRBJ2-7	once	CASRDRAAYEQYF	TGTGCCAGCAGGGACAGGGCGGCCTACGAGCAGTACTTC
TRBV7-2	15	TRBD1	TRBJ1-4	.	CASSPVQGAWEKLFF	TGTGCCAGCAGCCCGGTGCAGGGGGCTTGGGAAAAACTGTTTTTT
TRBV9	13	.	TRBJ1-1	.	CASSDRGNTEAFF	TGTGCCAGCAGCGATAGGGGGAACACTGAAGCTTTCTTT
TRBV2	12	.	TRBJ2-5	.	CASSVQGETQYF	TGTGCCAGCAGTGTTCAGGGGGAGACCCAGTACTTC
TRBV12-3/TRBV12-4	13	TRBD1	TRBJ1-1	.	CASRGQDISEAFF	TGTGCCAGCAGAGGACAGGATATCTCTGAAGCTTTCTTT